The 8 T cell receptor beta chains below all came from one sample that was sequenced in a study of cytomegalovirus exposure and HLA in healthy donors. PCR was performed using 60 Vbeta and 13 Jbeta primers. Repertoires were generated with immunoSEQ multiplex PCR, while TCRdb's copy carries only in-frame clones and drops some. The data contain some 120,000 clones, 70% to 80% of them seen just once; the ten biggest clones take up 4% to 5.5%. The sample taken for sequencing was PBMCs. The receptors derive from a young man in good health and CMV-seropositive.

The table lists this clone with a count of one. The V gene is TRBV4-1, the J gene TRBJ2-6; TRBD1 matches at 9 bases. There are 19 residues in the CDR3. V shed 3 bases and J 1 base; nucleotides not matched to a gene: 10. In germline, CDR1 is MGHRA, CDR2 YSYEKL. CDR3 nucleotide sequence: TGCGCCAGCAGCCAGGGGACAGGGTTGACTTCTTCTGGGGCCAACGTCCTGACTTTC. Its protein is CASSQGTGLTSSGANVLTF.

The chain recombines TRBV6-1 with TRBJ2-5; TRBD1 matches at 11 bases. This CDR3 is 13 amino acids long. Germline V CDR1 and CDR2: MNHNS, SASEGT. The trim removed 5 bases at V and 5 bases at J, leaving 1 base unmatched. Here the CDR3 DNA reads TGTGCCAGCAGTTGGGACAGGGGGGAGACCCAGTACTTC. Amino acids: CASSWDRGETQYF.

About this clone: One end of the junction varies from germline; a read error may be responsible. V and J are TRBV9 and TRBJ2-3, with D hard to call. CDR1 and CDR2 from the germline V gene are SGDLS and YYNGEE. The CDR3 is 13 amino acids. CDR3 amino acids: CASSPHRTDTQCF. The CDR3 DNA is TGTGCCAGCAGCCCCCACCGCACAGATACGCAGTGTTTT.

The CDR3, as DNA: TGCGCCAGCAGCTTCCCCTCGGGACATCGCTACGAGCAGTACTTC. Protein: CASSFPSGHRYEQYF. The chain has TRBV5-1 and TRBJ2-7, with D tentatively TRBD1 (6 bases). This CDR3 contains 15 residues. Germline CDR1 is SGHRS and CDR2 is YFSETQ. V was shortened by 2 bases and J by 3 bases, with 15 bases between the two germline ends.

This clone was found a few times. The CDR3 sequence is CASSPGRGRGYGYTF. CDR3 sequence (DNA): TGTGCCAGCAGCCCCGGCAGGGGTAGGGGCTATGGCTACACCTTC. The chain uses TRBV7-2 and TRBJ1-2; D is perhaps TRBD1 (6 bases). CDR1 and CDR2 (germline): SGHTA, FQGNSA. This CDR3 is built from 15 residues. Trimming took 5 bases from V and 4 from J, leaving 17 bases between them. Drawing the rest from reference TRBV7-2 and TRBJ1-2, the complete variable domain is GAGVSQSPSNKVTEKGKDVELRCDPISGHTALYWYRQSLGQGLEFLIYFQGNSAPDKSGLPSDRFSAERTGGSVSTLTIQRTQQEDSAVYLCASSPGRGRGYGYTFGSGTRLTVV.

This clone was detected only a few times. At one end the junction does not follow the germline gene, possibly because of a read error. The rearrangement links TRBV7-9 to TRBJ2-7; D possibly corresponds to TRBD1 (6 bases). The CDR3 is 17 residues long. The germline V gene has CDR1 SEHNR and CDR2 FQNEAQ (reference sequence). The CDR3 DNA reads as TGTTCCAGCAGCTTAGGACGAGGGGGATTTGGTGGGTACGAGCAGTACTTC. This codes for CSSSLGRGGFGGYEQYF.

This chain connects TRBV7-2 to TRBJ1-5, with 7 bases lining up with TRBD1. V shed 3 bases and J 9 bases; nucleotides not matched to a gene: 8. The CDR3 has 14 residues. The germline V gene encodes CDR1 SGHTA and CDR2 FQGNSA. As DNA, the CDR3 is TGTGCCAGCAGCTTTGGGCAGGGGGATAGGCCCCAGCATTTT. Translated: CASSFGQGDRPQHF.

The chain carries TRBV10-3 and TRBJ1-1; D gene uncertain. V lost 3 bases to trimming and J lost 4 bases, with 9 bases between them. This CDR3 has 13 amino acids. Germline V gene data show CDR1 as ENHRY and CDR2 as SYGVKD. This CDR3 reads CAISDKSGTEAFF. In nucleotides, the CDR3 is TGTGCCATCAGTGATAAGTCGGGCACTGAAGCTTTCTTT.